Listed below are T cell receptor beta chains from one sample, sequenced in a study of cytomegalovirus exposure and HLA in healthy donors. TCRdb's table, derived via immunoSEQ multiplex PCR, lists solely in-frame clones and lacks some. Here the sample spans roughly 160,000 clones, roughly 85% being singletons. Sequencing was carried out using PBMCs. These receptors all come from a woman between 50 and 59 years old in good health and CMV-seronegative. The CDR3 runs from the conserved cysteine through the conserved F or W. D genes are given only for firm matches. The size field is filled for only some rows; it gives once, few, many or a size class.

. | . | TRBJ1-1 | TRBV4-1 | CASSHPLGGSTEAFF | TGCGCCAGCAGCCACCCCCTGGGCGGGAGCACTGAAGCTTTCTTT
. | . | TRBJ1-1 | TRBV7-2 | CASSLDWGPNTEAFF | TGTGCCAGCAGCTTAGACTGGGGGCCAAACACTGAAGCTTTCTTT
TRBD1 | . | TRBJ2-7 | TRBV29-1 | CSVPPGAYQTGESYEQYF | TGCAGCGTCCCGCCCGGGGCCTACCAGACAGGGGAATCCTACGAGCAGTACTTC
. | . | TRBJ2-5 | TRBV7-2 | CASSARVQETQYF | TGTGCCAGCAGCGCTCGGGTTCAAGAGACCCAGTACTTC
TRBD1 | few | TRBJ2-1 | TRBV6-6 | CASSPHGGQGSNEQFF | TGTGCCAGCAGTCCTCACGGGGGACAGGGTAGCAATGAGCAGTTCTTC
TRBD2 | once | TRBJ2-7 | TRBV5-4 | CATTKMPGLAAISSYEQYF | TGTGCCACCACAAAGATGCCGGGACTAGCGGCAATTAGCTCCTACGAGCAGTACTTC
. | . | TRBJ2-7 | TRBV29-1 | CSVEKGQGLSEQYF | TGCAGCGTTGAAAAGGGCCAGGGTCTGTCCGAGCAGTACTTC
. | . | TRBJ2-5 | TRBV6-6 | CASTGQFGETQYF | TGTGCCAGCACCGGACAGTTTGGAGAGACCCAGTACTTC
TRBD1 | . | TRBJ2-5 | TRBV27 | CASSLWTGTPQETQYF | TGTGCCAGCAGTTTATGGACAGGGACGCCTCAAGAGACCCAGTACTTC
TRBD2 | . | TRBJ2-7 | TRBV6-5 | CASSYAGLAGDEQYF | TGTGCCAGCAGTTACGCTGGACTAGCGGGGGACGAGCAGTACTTC
TRBD2 | . | TRBJ2-7 | TRBV18 | CASSLLAGDYEQYF | TGTGCCAGCTCCCTACTAGCGGGAGACTACGAGCAGTACTTC
. | . | TRBJ2-7 | TRBV7-2 | CASSLARDRPYEQYF | TGTGCCAGCAGCTTAGCGCGGGACAGACCCTACGAGCAGTACTTC
. | . | TRBJ2-1 | TRBV4-1 | CASGTGRSYNEQFF | TGCGCCAGCGGTACAGGTCGCTCCTACAATGAGCAGTTCTTC
. | . | TRBJ1-4 | TRBV6-1 | CASSATGEGGYLFF | TGTGCCAGCAGTGCCACCGGCGAAGGGGGATATCTGTTTTTT
TRBD1 | . | TRBJ1-1 | TRBV28 | CASSLRQGSDTEAFF | TGTGCCAGCAGCCTACGACAGGGGTCGGACACTGAAGCTTTCTTT
TRBD1 | . | TRBJ1-1 | TRBV29-1 | CSGWTGGMNTEAFF | TGCAGCGGGTGGACAGGGGGAATGAACACTGAAGCTTTCTTT
. | . | TRBJ1-5 | TRBV28 | CASSLLQGVGNQPQHF | TGTGCCAGCAGCCTTCTACAGGGTGTAGGCAATCAGCCCCAGCATTTT
. | once | TRBJ2-7 | TRBV5-1 | CASSPTGGQSYEQYF | TGCGCCAGCAGCCCCACGGGAGGACAGTCCTACGAGCAGTACTTC
TRBD1 | . | TRBJ1-2 | TRBV9 | CASSSQRTGSYGYTF | TGTGCCAGCAGCTCTCAGAGGACAGGGAGCTATGGCTACACCTTC
TRBD1 | . | TRBJ2-6 | TRBV27 | CASSFRDRGRAGANVLTF | TGTGCCAGCAGTTTCCGGGACAGGGGGCGTGCTGGGGCCAACGTCCTGACTTTC
. | . | TRBJ1-1 | TRBV7-9 | CASSSARWTEAFF | TGTGCCAGCAGCTCCGCCCGGTGGACTGAAGCTTTCTTT
. | . | TRBJ2-1 | TRBV19 | CASNLGGAYNEQFF | TGTGCCAGTAACCTGGGGGGAGCCTACAATGAGCAGTTCTTC
TRBD2 | . | TRBJ2-5 | TRBV5-4 | CASSPGLAEQETQYF | TGTGCCAGCAGCCCGGGACTAGCGGAGCAAGAGACCCAGTACTTC
TRBD2 | . | TRBJ2-3 | TRBV7-2 | CASSTWTSLDTQYF | TGTGCCAGCAGCACCTGGACTAGCCTAGATACGCAGTATTTT
. | . | TRBJ2-5 | TRBV5-6 | CASSPLWRGRYYQETQYF | TGTGCCAGCAGCCCGCTTTGGCGAGGGCGCTATTACCAAGAGACCCAGTACTTC
TRBD1 | . | TRBJ1-6 | TRBV5-6 | CASSPRDRDNSPLHF | TGTGCCAGCAGCCCCCGGGACAGGGATAATTCACCCCTCCACTTT
TRBD1 | . | TRBJ2-3 | TRBV13 | CASSSTGTGDYTDTQYF | TGTGCCAGCAGCTCAACCGGGACAGGGGATTATACAGATACGCAGTATTTT
TRBD1 | once | TRBJ2-6 | TRBV28 | CASSPNRQGGSGANVLTF | TGTGCCAGCAGTCCAAACCGACAGGGCGGGTCTGGGGCCAACGTCCTGACTTTC
. | once | TRBJ1-4 | TRBV7-6 | CASSLNTGSNEKLFF | TGTGCCAGCAGCCTCAACACGGGGTCGAATGAAAAACTGTTTTTT
. | . | TRBJ1-5 | TRBV2 | CASSVEISNQPQHF | TGTGCCAGCAGCGTAGAAATTAGCAATCAGCCCCAGCATTTT
TRBD1 | . | TRBJ1-2 | TRBV28 | CASSSSDRGIGYDYTF | TGTGCCAGCAGTTCATCAGACAGGGGCATAGGCTATGACTACACCTTC
. | . | TRBJ2-3 | TRBV4-1 | CASSQVTLGTDTQYF | TGCGCCAGCAGCCAAGTAACCCTAGGCACAGATACGCAGTATTTT
. | once | TRBJ1-4 | TRBV5-1 | CASSLEGRDEKLFF | TGCGCCAGCAGCTTGGAGGGCAGGGATGAAAAACTGTTTTTT
. | . | TRBJ2-7 | TRBV18 | CASSPAGSYEQYF | TGTGCCAGCTCACCGGCAGGCTCCTACGAGCAGTACTTC
. | . | TRBJ2-7 | TRBV7-2 | CASSPTFSYEQYF | TGTGCCAGCAGCCCCACCTTCTCCTACGAGCAGTACTTC
TRBD1 | . | TRBJ1-5 | TRBV5-1 | CASSLQGGEQPQHF | TGCGCCAGCAGCTTACAGGGGGGGGAGCAGCCCCAGCATTTT
. | . | TRBJ1-1 | TRBV6-5 | CASSPGQYRVTEAFF | TGTGCCAGCAGCCCCGGACAGTATAGGGTCACTGAAGCTTTCTTT
. | . | TRBJ1-2 | TRBV7-2 | CASSLDYRGVNYGYTF | TGTGCCAGCAGCTTAGATTACCGGGGGGTTAACTATGGCTACACCTTC
. | . | TRBJ1-1 | TRBV28 | CASSAPGGMNTEAFF | TGTGCCAGCAGTGCCCCGGGAGGGATGAACACTGAAGCTTTCTTT
TRBD1 | . | TRBJ2-6 | TRBV27 | CASSSTGTGSSGANVLTF | TGTGCCAGCAGTTCAACCGGGACAGGGAGCTCTGGGGCCAACGTCCTGACTTTC
TRBD1 | . | TRBJ1-5 | TRBV7-9 | CASSLTRDRERNQPQHF | TGTGCCAGCAGCTTAACCCGGGACAGGGAACGCAATCAGCCCCAGCATTTT
TRBD1 | . | TRBJ1-2 | TRBV7-9 | CTSSFGSPGTGFGYTF | TGTACCAGCAGCTTTGGAAGTCCCGGGACAGGGTTTGGCTACACCTTC
. | . | TRBJ2-7 | TRBV5-1 | CASSLIVRGEQYF | TGCGCCAGCAGCTTGATAGTCAGGGGCGAGCAGTACTTC
TRBD2 | . | TRBJ2-7 | TRBV5-1 | CASSPLNGLAAGYEQYF | TGCGCCAGCAGCCCACTGAACGGACTAGCGGCGGGCTACGAGCAGTACTTC
TRBD1 | . | TRBJ1-2 | TRBV6-1 | CASSESRTGDYYGYTF | TGTGCCAGCAGTGAGTCCCGAACAGGGGATTACTATGGCTACACCTTC
. | . | TRBJ1-5 | TRBV7-2 | CASSLVAGTNQPQHF | TGTGCCAGCAGCTTAGTAGCAGGGACAAATCAGCCCCAGCATTTT
. | . | TRBJ2-6 | TRBV5-1 | CASSTQGGDGANVLTF | TGCGCCAGCAGCACACAGGGTGGCGATGGGGCCAACGTCCTGACTTTC
TRBD1 | . | TRBJ2-5 | TRBV30 | CAWSVLGTGMETQYF | TGTGCCTGGAGTGTACTGGGGACAGGGATGGAGACCCAGTACTTC
. | . | TRBJ2-6 | TRBV13 | CASRIFSALAANVLTF | TGTGCCAGCAGGATCTTCAGTGCTCTGGCGGCCAACGTCCTGACTTTC
. | few | TRBJ1-4 | TRBV19 | CASSIGRVNEKLFF | TGTGCCAGTAGTATCGGCAGGGTCAATGAAAAACTGTTTTTT
TRBD2 | . | TRBJ2-2 | TRBV4-2 | CASSRGGTPWDTGELFF | TGTGCCAGCAGCCGGGGGGGGACCCCATGGGACACCGGGGAGCTGTTTTTT
. | . | TRBJ2-1 | TRBV6-5 | CASSHEGVWNEQFF | TGTGCCAGCAGCCACGAGGGGGTTTGGAATGAGCAGTTCTTC
. | . | TRBJ2-1 | TRBV9 | CASSVVTELGLGNEQFF | TGTGCCAGCAGCGTAGTTACGGAACTAGGTCTGGGGAATGAGCAGTTCTTC